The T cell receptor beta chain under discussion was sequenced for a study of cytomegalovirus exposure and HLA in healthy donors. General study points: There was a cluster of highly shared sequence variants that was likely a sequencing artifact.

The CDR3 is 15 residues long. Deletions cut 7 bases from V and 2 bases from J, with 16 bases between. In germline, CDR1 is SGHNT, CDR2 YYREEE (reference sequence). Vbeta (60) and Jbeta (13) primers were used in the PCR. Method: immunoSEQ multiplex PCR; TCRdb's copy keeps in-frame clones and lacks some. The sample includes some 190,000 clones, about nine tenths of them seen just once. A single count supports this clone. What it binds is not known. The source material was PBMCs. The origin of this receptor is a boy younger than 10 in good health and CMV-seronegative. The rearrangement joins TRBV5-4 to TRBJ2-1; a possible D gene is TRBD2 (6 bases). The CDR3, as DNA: TGTGCCAGCGCAAAATGGCGGAGGGCCTACAATGAGCAGTTCTTC. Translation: CASAKWRRAYNEQFF.